The 20 T cell receptor beta chains presented below share a single source sample, sequenced in a study of CD8 T cells in Susac syndrome (dated by TCRdb to between 2018 and 2021). The library was obtained by the immunoSEQ multiplex PCR assay. RNA was extracted using the RNeasy kit, and roughly 0.5 to 1 microgram was reverse transcribed with random hexamers. TCRdb handled the public reads itself, with Q25 trimming in fastp and clone calling in MiXCR, and kept productive beta chains. Here each entry gathers all rows of one CDR3 protein and keeps the most common genes and DNA. For this sample there are around 23,000 distinct CDR3 sequences; around 95% appear just once. The top ten hold 0.55% to 0.7% of the sample. What was sequenced was CD8+ T cells from PBMCs. Receptors originate from a human donor with Susac syndrome.

This chain connects TRBV11-3 to TRBJ2-1; no reliable D call. From germline, CDR1 is SGHNT and CDR2 YENEEA. CDR3 length equals 13 residues. Trimming removed 0 bases at V and 2 bases at J, with 2 bases between. The CDR3 region has the DNA TGTGCCAGCAGCTTAGATCCCTACAATGAGCAGTTCTTC. Its protein is CASSLDPYNEQFF.

The genes are TRBV6-2 or TRBV6-3 and TRBJ2-1; D not resolved. The CDR3 is made up of 13 amino acids. The V end lost 2 bases, the J end lost 4 bases, and 6 bases lay between the germline ends. Germline CDR1 is MNHEY and CDR2 is SVGEGT. This chain's CDR3 is CASSYQEYNEQFF. The CDR3, as DNA: TGTGCCAGCAGTTACCAAGAGTACAATGAGCAGTTCTTC.

Turning to this clonotype: The CDR3 end shows no conserved phenylalanine or tryptophan, and so a read error is likely. The limits of the CDR3 on the DNA are not certain, so only TCRdb's listed CDR3 is given. This rearrangement joins TRBV6-5 to TRBJ1-1; whether TRBD1, the table's D call, matches the DNA was not checked. CDR1 is MNHEY and CDR2 is SVGAGI in the germline V gene. The CDR3 adds up to 13 amino acids, both ends counted. The CDR3 loop reads CASSDYLTGVLKI.

The V and J genes are TRBV20-1 and TRBJ2-5; 7 bases map to TRBD1. This CDR3 comprises 15 residues. Germline V gene lookup returns CDR1 DFQATT and CDR2 SNEGSKA (reference sequence). Unmatched junction bases numbered 14, after V lost 6 bases and J lost 4 bases. CDR3 in DNA: TGCAGTGCAAAAACACAACAGGGGTTCCGAGAGACCCAGTACTTC. As protein: CSAKTQQGFRETQYF.

The chain joins TRBV3-1 to TRBJ2-5, with unresolved D. CDR1 LGHDT and CDR2 YNNKEL come from the germline V gene (reference sequence). V lost 0 bases and J lost 5, with 10 bases in between. The CDR3 consists of 14 residues. The DNA for the CDR3 is TGTGCCAGCAGCCAAGAAACTGAGCGCGAGACCCAGTACTTC. Residues: CASSQETERETQYF.

V is TRBV7-9 and J is TRBJ2-5; no reliable D call. CDR3 length equals 13 residues. V was trimmed by 5 bases and J by 4 bases, leaving 11 bases between them. Germline CDR1 and CDR2: SEHNR and FQNEAQ (reference sequence). The CDR3 sequence: CASSPALLETQYF. In DNA, the CDR3 is TGTGCCAGCAGCCCCGCCCTCTTAGAGACCCAGTACTTC. Looking up the rest from reference TRBV7-9 and TRBJ2-5 gives the full variable domain: DTGVSQNPRHKITKRGQNVTFRCDPISEHNRLYWYRQTLGQGPEFLTYFQNEAQLEKSRLLSDRFSAERPKGSFSTLEIQRTEQGDSAMYLCASSPALLETQYFGPGTRLLVL.

This rearrangement joins TRBV7-6 to TRBJ1-4; no clear D gene. Germline CDR1 reads SGHVS; CDR2 reads FNYEAQ. The CDR3 has 15 amino acids. The V gene lost 1 base and the J gene lost 2 bases, with 8 bases spanning the gap. CDR3 coding DNA: TGTGCCAGCAGCTTAGAGGGAGCTACTAATGAAAAACTGTTTTTT. This encodes CASSLEGATNEKLFF.

V and J are TRBV19 and TRBJ1-5; D may be TRBD1 (5 bases). Per the germline V gene, CDR1 is LNHDA and CDR2 is SQIVND (reference sequence). Trimming took off 7 bases at V and 7 bases at J, with 20 bases between the two ends. The CDR3 has 15 amino acids. The CDR3 DNA reads as TGTGCCAGTAACGACGCCGGGGGACTCCGGCAGCCCCAGCATTTT. Translated, it gives CASNDAGGLRQPQHF.

The CDR3 spells CASSYSGRSYEQYF. The CDR3 region has the DNA TGTGCCAGCAGTTACTCTGGCAGGAGCTACGAGCAGTACTTC. The chain couples TRBV6-2 or TRBV6-3 to TRBJ2-7; no reliable D call. There are 14 residues in the CDR3. CDR1 and CDR2 from the germline V gene are MNHEY and SVGEGT. Trimming left V 0 bases short and J 3 bases short, with 9 bases between.

This sequence joins TRBV5-1 and TRBJ2-7; 8 nucleotides align to TRBD2. The CDR3 extends over 17 amino acids. The J segment lost 2 bases and the V segment lost 2 bases, leaving 12 bases of the junction unmatched. CDR1 SGHRS and CDR2 YFSETQ come from the germline V gene. DNA for the CDR3: TGCGCCAGCAGCTTCTACCCGGGGGGGATGGGAACCTACGAGCAGTACTTC. Translated, it gives CASSFYPGGMGTYEQYF. The variable domain in full, with the rest retrieved from reference TRBV5-1 and TRBJ2-7, is KAGVTQTPRYLIKTRGQQVTLSCSPISGHRSVSWYQQTPGQGLQFLFEYFSETQRNKGNFPGRFSGRQFSNSRSEMNVSTLELGDSALYLCASSFYPGGMGTYEQYFGPGTRLTVT.

The J gene is TRBJ2-1, the V gene TRBV7-9, with a possible D match to TRBD2 (6 bases). This CDR3 is 15 amino acids long. Germline V gene sequence: CDR1 SEHNR, CDR2 FQNEAQ (reference sequence). V was trimmed by 3 bases and J by 3 bases, leaving 12 bases between them. The CDR3 coding sequence is TGTGCCAGCAGCTTGGGACTGTGGGACTACAATGAGCAGTTCTTC. This codes for CASSLGLWDYNEQFF.

The rearrangement joins TRBV7-8 to TRBJ2-7; 7 bases map to TRBD2. The CDR3 length is 16 residues. V trimming: 5 bases; J trimming: 5 bases; junction bases outside the gene matches: 15. Germline CDR1 reads SGHVS; CDR2 reads FQNEAQ. Written as DNA, the CDR3 is TGTGCCAGCAGCGCGTATCCGTCAGCGGGGCGCGACGAGCAGTACTTC. Translation: CASSAYPSAGRDEQYF.

The CDR3 region has the DNA TGTGCCAGTAGTATAGGGCAGGGTGAATCCACTGAAGCTTTCTTT. It specifies CASSIGQGESTEAFF. The rearrangement uses TRBV19 and TRBJ1-1, with TRBD1 as a possible D gene (5 bases). This CDR3 contains 15 residues. V was cut by 1 base and J by 4 bases, with 13 bases left in between. Germline V gives CDR1 LNHDA, CDR2 SQIVND (reference sequence). Full variable domain (missing parts from reference TRBV19 and TRBJ1-1): DGGITQSPKYLFRKEGQNVTLSCEQNLNHDAMYWYRQDPGQGLRLIYYSQIVNDFQKGDIAEGYSVSREKKESFPLTVTSAQKNPTAFYLCASSIGQGESTEAFFGQGTRLTVV.

The V gene is TRBV7-9, the J gene TRBJ1-4; 8 bases map to TRBD1. The germline V gene has CDR1 SEHNR and CDR2 FQNEAQ (reference sequence). The CDR3 is 16 residues long. Trimming removed 5 bases from V and 8 bases from J; junction bases left unmatched: 13. In DNA form, the CDR3 reads TGTGCCAGCAGCCCTCCCGGGGCAGGGGGCGCGGAAAAACTGTTTTTT. This sequence encodes CASSPPGAGGAEKLFF.

The chain employs TRBV28 and TRBJ1-2; D is unclear. V was shortened by 1 base and J by 7 bases, with 10 bases between the two germline ends. The CDR3 is 13 amino acids. Germline V CDR1 and CDR2: MDHEN, SYDVKM. The CDR3 bases are TGTGCCAGCAGTTTATCGACCACGACTGGCTACACCTTC. Amino acid sequence: CASSLSTTTGYTF.

The chain has TRBV28 and TRBJ2-6, with D tentatively TRBD1 (6 bases). The V and J ends lost 10 bases and 0 bases respectively, with 16 bases between them. The V gene's germline CDR1 is MDHEN and CDR2 SYDVKM. This CDR3 region has 16 residues. As DNA, the CDR3 is TGTGCCACCCTGAGCAGGGGACCCTCTGGGGCCAACGTCCTGACTTTC. Its translation is CATLSRGPSGANVLTF.

This chain joins TRBV30 and TRBJ1-5, with a possible D match to TRBD1 (5 bases). CDR3 length: 18 amino acids. The germline V gene has CDR1 GTSNPN and CDR2 SVGIG (reference sequence). V shed 0 bases and J shed 3 bases, with 21 bases lying between them. The CDR3 bases are TGTGCCTGGAGTGTACAACCGGGACGGGACTTCTACAATCAGCCCCAGCATTTT. Translated, it gives CAWSVQPGRDFYNQPQHF.

The chain couples TRBV2 to TRBJ2-7; D ambiguous. CDR1 SNHLY and CDR2 FYNNEI come from the germline V gene. This CDR3 region has 10 residues. Between the trimmed V and J ends, which lost 3 bases and 4 bases, there was a span of 1 base. This CDR3 is CASSEYEQYF. The CDR3 DNA is TGTGCCAGCAGTGAGTACGAGCAGTACTTC.

The V gene is TRBV2, the J gene TRBJ1-6; D is ambiguous. The germline CDR1 and CDR2 sequences are SNHLY and FYNNEI. Between the trimmed V and J ends, which lost 3 bases and 7 bases, there was a span of 13 bases. This CDR3 contains 15 residues. CDR3 DNA: TGTGCCAGCAGTGATTTGAGGTGGGAAAATTCACCCCTCCACTTT. Amino acids: CASSDLRWENSPLHF.

The rearrangement joins TRBV7-9 to TRBJ1-2, with a weak D call TRBD1 (5 bases). This CDR3 region has 15 residues. Germline values: CDR1 SEHNR, CDR2 FQNEAQ (reference sequence). V gave up 1 base and J gave up 6 bases, with 15 bases separating them. Here the CDR3 DNA reads TGTGCCAGCAGCTTAGATGGGTCAGGGTTGGATGGCTACACCTTC. Amino acid sequence: CASSLDGSGLDGYTF.